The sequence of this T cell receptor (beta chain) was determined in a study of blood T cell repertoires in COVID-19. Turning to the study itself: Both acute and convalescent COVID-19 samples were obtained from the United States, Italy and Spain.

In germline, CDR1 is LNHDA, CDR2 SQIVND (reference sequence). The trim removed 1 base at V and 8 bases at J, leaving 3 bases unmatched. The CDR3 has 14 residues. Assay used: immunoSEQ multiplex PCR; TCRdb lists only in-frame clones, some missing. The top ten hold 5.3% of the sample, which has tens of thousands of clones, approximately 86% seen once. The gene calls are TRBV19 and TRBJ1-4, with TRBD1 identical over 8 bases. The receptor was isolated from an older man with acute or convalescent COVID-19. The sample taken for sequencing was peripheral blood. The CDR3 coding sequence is TGTGCCAGTAGTATAGTCGCAGGGGGCGAAAAACTGTTTTTT. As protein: CASSIVAGGEKLFF.